These 20 T cell receptor beta chains came from one sample sequenced in a study of human T cells and chemical hapten exposure. Time point in this sample: patch test 2, 6 weeks after DPC sensitization. Indicated treatment: therapeutic diphenylcyclopropenone sensitization with weekly scalp DPC. TCRdb ran MiXCR on the RACE reads and lists one entry per CDR3 protein. The table has more than 85,000 distinct CDR3 sequences, approximately 10% seen once. Sample: whole blood, taken in connection with sensitization to the hapten diphenylcyclopropenone (DPC). The receptors derive from a man aged 35 to 55 with alopecia areata. Some clones in this sample may be carry-over from other donors' samples.

This clonotype was counted between two and nine times. V is TRBV10-3 and J is TRBJ2-3; TRBD2 matches 7 bases. J was trimmed by 4 bases and V by 4 bases; bases with no gene match: 11. This CDR3 is built from 16 residues. Germline CDR1 reads ENHRY; CDR2 reads SYGVKD. As DNA, the CDR3 is TGTGCCATCAGTGGGGGGACTACTCAGCACGCAGATACGCAGTATTTT. The encoded protein is CAISGGTTQHADTQYF.

In its sample, this clonotype was seen many times. The chain links TRBV3-1 to TRBJ1-4; the D gene is possibly TRBD1 (5 bases). This CDR3 has 15 residues. Between the trimmed V and J ends, which lost 6 bases and 11 bases, there was a span of 22 bases. CDR1 is LGHDT, CDR2 YNNKEL, per germline (reference sequence). The CDR3 bases are TGTGCCAGCAGTCTTAGAGCGGGGCTGATAGGGAAACTGTTTTTT. It translates to CASSLRAGLIGKLFF.

This clonotype turned up a few times. J is TRBJ2-7 and V is TRBV28, with D perhaps TRBD1 (6 bases). CDR3 length: 14 residues. Trimming removed 4 bases at V and 7 bases at J, with 17 bases between. Germline lookup yields CDR1 MDHEN and CDR2 SYDVKM. The CDR3 loop reads CASSSPPGVGEQYF. The CDR3 DNA reads TGTGCCAGCAGTTCCCCCCCAGGGGTGGGGGAGCAGTACTTC.

This clonotype was detected ten times or more. The V call is TRBV5-4, the J call TRBJ1-5, with 7 bases lining up with TRBD1. The germline gives CDR1 SGHNT, CDR2 YYREEE (reference sequence). The CDR3 is 14 residues long. V lost 5 bases, J lost 2 bases, and 4 bases stayed unmatched. CDR3 nucleotide sequence: TGTGCCAGCAGTATCGACAGGGGCAATCAGCCCCAGCATTTT. It encodes CASSIDRGNQPQHF. The variable domain in full, with the rest retrieved from reference TRBV5-4 and TRBJ1-5, is ETGVTQSPTHLIKTRGQQVTLRCSSQSGHNTVSWYQQALGQGPQFIFQYYREEENGRGNFPPRFSGLQFPNYSSELNVNALELDDSALYLCASSIDRGNQPQHFGDGTRLSIL.

This clonotype has more than one count but fewer than ten. This sequence joins TRBV6-6 and TRBJ2-5, with D unclear. CDR3 size: 15 residues. Trimming left V 3 bases short and J 0 bases short, with 11 bases between. The germline gives CDR1 MNHNY, CDR2 SVGAGI (reference sequence). CDR3 coding DNA: TGTGCCAGCAGTTATCCGGAGTGGTACCAAGAGACCCAGTACTTC. Protein: CASSYPEWYQETQYF.

This clonotype was recorded many times. The CDR3, as DNA: TGCAGCGTTGATAGGCTAGCGGGAGGGGAGCAGTACTTC. Its protein product is CSVDRLAGGEQYF. This rearrangement joins TRBV29-1 to TRBJ2-7; 12 positions match TRBD2. The ends lost 3 bases at V and 7 bases at J; junction bases unmatched: 4. The CDR3 is 13 amino acids. Germline CDR1 is SQVTM and CDR2 is ANQGSEA.

This chain connects TRBV20-1 to TRBJ2-1; D not resolved. Trimming stripped 0 bases from V and 10 bases from J, with 10 bases between. Germline CDR1 DFQATT, CDR2 SNEGSKA (reference sequence). The CDR3 consists of 12 residues. The CDR3 protein is CSAREDFKEQFF. CDR3 in DNA: TGCAGTGCTAGAGAGGATTTCAAGGAGCAGTTCTTC.

This clonotype appeared a few times. J is TRBJ1-2 and V is TRBV20-1; D unresolved. Germline-derived CDR1 and CDR2 are DFQATT and SNEGSKA (reference sequence). The CDR3 loop spans 13 amino acids. V gave up 5 bases and J gave up 0 bases, with 10 bases separating them. The CDR3 region has the DNA TGCAGTGCTTTACCCCAAGCTAACTATGGCTACACCTTC. Protein sequence: CSALPQANYGYTF.

The V call is TRBV6-1, the J call TRBJ1-1, with a possible D match to TRBD1 (5 bases). The germline V gene encodes CDR1 MNHNS and CDR2 SASEGT. This CDR3 is 14 amino acids long. The germline V and J ends were trimmed by 10 bases and 3 bases, with 18 bases remaining between them. The CDR3 loop reads CATYGTGGYTEAFF. The DNA for the CDR3 is TGTGCCACGTATGGGACCGGGGGATACACTGAAGCTTTCTTT.

The rearrangement uses TRBV7-9 and TRBJ1-3, with D possibly being TRBD1 (6 bases). The length of the CDR3 is 16 residues. The V and J ends lost 6 bases and 0 bases respectively, with 15 bases between them. The germline gives CDR1 SEHNR, CDR2 FQNEAQ (reference sequence). CDR3 sequence reads: CASRPFRDTSGNTIYF. The CDR3 nucleotides are TGTGCCAGCAGACCTTTTCGGGACACCTCTGGAAACACCATATATTTT.

The V gene is TRBV5-1, the J gene TRBJ1-4; 8 nucleotides match TRBD1. CDR1 is SGHRS and CDR2 is YFSETQ in the germline V gene. The length of the CDR3 is 14 residues. After removal of 3 bases from V and 8 bases from J, the junction contained 6 bases not matched to a gene. CDR3 coding DNA: TGCGCCAGCAGCTATCGGACAGGGCAAGAAAAACTGTTTTTT. Its translation: CASSYRTGQEKLFF.

This clonotype was seen more than once but under ten times. The chain employs TRBV7-8 and TRBJ2-3, with 8 positions matching TRBD1. Germline-derived CDR1 and CDR2 are SGHVS and FQNEAQ. The CDR3 sequence is 16 residues long. V shed 5 bases, J shed 0 bases, and the junction held 7 bases outside the gene matches. CDR3 bases: TGTGCCAGCAGCGGTTCAGGGGGCGCGAGCACAGATACGCAGTATTTT. It translates to CASSGSGGASTDTQYF.

This clonotype showed up just a few times. The V gene is TRBV20-1, the J gene TRBJ2-4; 9 nucleotides agree with TRBD2. This CDR3 has 13 amino acids. The germline CDR1 and CDR2 sequences are DFQATT and SNEGSKA (reference sequence). Trimming cost V 7 bases and J 5 bases; bases outside gene matches: 6. The CDR3 here is CSVSGRSQNIQYF. CDR3 nucleotide sequence: TGCAGTGTTAGCGGGAGATCCCAAAACATTCAGTACTTC.

This clonotype was found many times. This chain links TRBV10-3 with TRBJ1-5; D may be TRBD1 (6 bases). The CDR3 runs to 15 residues. V lost 2 bases, J lost 1 base, and 9 bases lay in between. CDR1 ENHRY and CDR2 SYGVKD come from the germline V gene. The chain's CDR3 is CAISEGQHSNQPQHF. In nucleotides, the CDR3 is TGTGCCATCAGTGAGGGACAGCACAGCAATCAGCCCCAGCATTTT.

This clonotype was seen only a few times. V is TRBV14 and J is TRBJ2-6; maybe TRBD2 (5 bases). This CDR3 spans 16 amino acids. Trimming removed 1 base at V and 4 bases at J, with 11 bases between. The germline V gene encodes CDR1 SGHDN and CDR2 FVKESK. Here the CDR3 reads CASSQARGFGANVLTF. CDR3 nucleotide sequence: TGTGCCAGCAGCCAAGCCCGAGGGTTCGGGGCCAACGTCCTGACTTTC. Full variable domain (missing parts from reference TRBV14 and TRBJ2-6): EAGVTQFPSHSVIEKGQTVTLRCDPISGHDNLYWYRRVMGKEIKFLLHFVKESKQDESGMPNNRFLAERTGGTYSTLKVQPAELEDSGVYFCASSQARGFGANVLTFGAGSRLTVL.

This clonotype was found a few times. The J gene is TRBJ2-7, the V gene TRBV25-1; no definite D call. The CDR3 loop spans 13 amino acids. V was trimmed by 1 base and J by 5 bases, leaving 9 bases between them. Germline lookup yields CDR1 MGHDK and CDR2 SYGVNS. As DNA, the CDR3 is TGTGCCAGCAGTGAATTGGGCGCGGACGAGCAGTACTTC. This gives the protein CASSELGADEQYF.

This clonotype was counted a few times. The V gene is TRBV27, the J gene TRBJ2-7; D is possibly TRBD1 or TRBD2 (5 bases each). Germline assignment: CDR1 MNHEY and CDR2 SMNVEV (reference sequence). Trimming shortened V by 6 bases and J by 4 bases, and 10 bases separated the two germline ends. The CDR3 loop spans 12 amino acids. Written as DNA, the CDR3 is TGTGCCAGCAGGGGGGTCTCTTACGAGCAGTACTTC. It encodes CASRGVSYEQYF.

This clonotype occurred a few times. This chain uses TRBV5-5 with TRBJ2-3, with 7 nucleotides matching TRBD2. V was clipped by 4 bases and J by 1 base; unmatched bases: 9. Germline V gives CDR1 SGHKS, CDR2 YYEKEE (reference sequence). This CDR3 is 16 amino acids long. The CDR3 DNA sequence: TGTGCCAGCAGCCTTGAGGCTAGCGGTGGCACAGATACGCAGTATTTT. Protein product: CASSLEASGGTDTQYF.

Concerning this clonotype itself: This may be a read error, as it is one base from a much larger clone. This chain links TRBV16 with TRBJ1-4; D is undetermined. Germline V CDR1 and CDR2: KGHSY, FQNENV. This CDR3 is 14 amino acids long. The CDR3 reads CPSRIGLTNEKLFF. The CDR3 bases are TGTCCCAGCAGAATCGGGTTGACTAATGAAAAACTGTTTTTT.

This clonotype was seen a few times. The chain joins TRBV18 to TRBJ1-1; 7 nucleotides agree with TRBD1. The CDR3 has 16 residues. Per germline, CDR1 KGHSH and CDR2 LQKENI. V dropped 3 bases and J dropped 0; count of bases not matched to a gene: 7. The CDR3 is CASSPTRQGLNTEAFF. CDR3 coding DNA: TGTGCCAGCTCACCGACGCGACAGGGACTGAACACTGAAGCTTTCTTT.